The 20 T cell receptor beta chains below were found in one sample sequenced in a study of blood T cell repertoires in COVID-19. TCRdb's copy holds only in-frame clones and misses some; the assay was immunoSEQ multiplex PCR. The table records just over 95,000 clones, around 80% of them present only once. Sequencing used peripheral blood. The source is a man aged 60-69 years with acute or convalescent COVID-19.

The chain is built from TRBV30 and TRBJ1-2; tentative D call: TRBD1 (5 bases). V was trimmed by 5 bases and J by 0 bases, leaving 22 bases between them. This CDR3 comprises 17 residues. Germline CDR1 and CDR2: GTSNPN and SVGIG (reference sequence). The CDR3 region has the DNA TGTGCCTGGGACACCCATCGTCAGGGAAATACTAACTATGGCTACACCTTC. It yields the protein CAWDTHRQGNTNYGYTF.

The chain uses TRBV19 and TRBJ2-3; TRBD2 aligns across 15 bases. The CDR3 extends over 15 amino acids. Losses at the gene ends were 6 bases for V and 6 bases for J; bases not matched to a gene: 4. Germline values: CDR1 LNHDA, CDR2 SQIVND (reference sequence). The CDR3 is CASSSGTSGRDTQYF. CDR3 in DNA: TGTGCCAGTAGCTCCGGGACTAGCGGGAGGGATACGCAGTATTTT.

The chain combines TRBV6-5 with TRBJ1-2; the match to TRBD1 covers 7 bases. The ends lost 2 bases at V and 7 bases at J; junction bases unmatched: 13. This CDR3 is built from 16 residues. From germline, CDR1 is MNHEY and CDR2 SVGAGI. CDR3 sequence (DNA): TGTGCCAGCAGTTACCGAAGTACAGGGGCTGGGAGTGGCTACACCTTC. Translating gives CASSYRSTGAGSGYTF.

V usage is TRBV2 and J usage is TRBJ2-3; 9 bases match TRBD1. J lost 1 base, V lost 7 bases, and 6 bases had no gene match. The V gene's germline CDR1 is SNHLY and CDR2 FYNNEI. This CDR3 is built from 15 residues. CDR3 DNA: TGTGCCAGCACAACAGGGGGCGTTGGCACAGATACGCAGTATTTT. It encodes CASTTGGVGTDTQYF.

The rearrangement links TRBV30 to TRBJ2-1; D may be TRBD2 (7 bases). This CDR3 has 14 residues. V shed 2 bases and J shed 8 bases, with 16 bases lying between them. Looked up from germline, CDR1 is GTSNPN and CDR2 is SVGIG (reference sequence). The CDR3 loop reads CAWSIRGGLYEQFF. CDR3 in DNA: TGTGCCTGGAGTATAAGGGGGGGCCTTTATGAGCAGTTCTTC. Full variable domain (remainder filled in from reference TRBV30 and TRBJ2-1): SQTIHQWPATLVQPVGSPLSLECTVEGTSNPNLYWYRQAAGRGLQLLFYSVGIGQISSEVPQNLSASRPQDRQFILSSKKLLLSDSGFYLCAWSIRGGLYEQFFGPGTRLTVL.

J is TRBJ2-1 and V is TRBV10-3; 12 nucleotides agree with TRBD2. The germline V gene has CDR1 ENHRY and CDR2 SYGVKD. V lost 8 bases and J lost 1; bases outside the gene matches: 9. The CDR3 is made up of 17 amino acids. In nucleotides, the CDR3 is TGTGCCATCTCCCCCGGACTAGCGGGAAGATCCTACAATGAGCAGTTCTTC. Protein product: CAISPGLAGRSYNEQFF.

This chain links TRBV5-4 with TRBJ2-3; D is possibly TRBD1 (5 bases). V lost 0 bases and J lost 3, with 8 bases in between. This CDR3 region has 14 residues. CDR1 and CDR2 (germline): SGHNT, YYREEE (reference sequence). The CDR3 DNA reads TGTGCCAGCAGCTTGGATAAGGGGACAGATACGCAGTATTTT. This translates into CASSLDKGTDTQYF.

The chain has TRBV21-1 and TRBJ2-7; the D segment call TRBD2 is taken from the table without a DNA check. TRBV21-1 is a listed pseudogene. CDR3 length equals 15 residues. In DNA, the CDR3 is TGTGCCAGCAGCAACTGGGGACTCTTCCCGGACGAGCAGTACGTC. Amino acids: CASSNWGLFPDEQYV.

About this clone: Other DNA sequences in the sample encode the same CDR3. The V call is TRBV11-3, the J call TRBJ1-1, with a possible D match to TRBD1 (5 bases). Germline CDR1 is SGHNT and CDR2 is YENEEA. The CDR3 has 15 amino acids. V dropped 0 bases and J dropped 5 bases, with 13 bases sitting between them. The CDR3 region has the DNA TGTGCCAGCAGCTTAGATCCCGGTCAGGGAACTGAAGCTTTCTTT. Protein: CASSLDPGQGTEAFF.

The chain carries TRBV25-1 and TRBJ2-2, with 8 positions matching TRBD1. V dropped 4 bases and J dropped 8; count of bases not matched to a gene: 18. CDR3 length: 18 amino acids. CDR1 and CDR2 from the germline V gene are MGHDK and SYGVNS. The CDR3 is CASSAYVGQGSKVGELFF. CDR3 DNA sequence: TGTGCCAGCAGTGCCTATGTCGGACAGGGTTCGAAAGTAGGGGAGCTGTTTTTT.

The chain joins TRBV7-9 to TRBJ1-1; D is perhaps TRBD1 (6 bases). V gave up 2 bases and J gave up 4 bases, with 11 bases separating them. The CDR3 consists of 14 residues. Germline V gene lookup returns CDR1 SEHNR and CDR2 FQNEAQ (reference sequence). DNA for the CDR3: TGTGCCAGCAGCTTAATGGGGGCGGGCACTGAAGCTTTCTTT. Its protein is CASSLMGAGTEAFF.

This chain uses TRBV30 with TRBJ1-3; 7 bases are a match to TRBD1. Trimming removed 0 bases from V and 4 bases from J; junction bases left unmatched: 6. Germline CDR1 GTSNPN, CDR2 SVGIG (reference sequence). CDR3 length equals 15 residues. CDR3 coding DNA: TGTGCCTGGAGTGTTCGACAGGGAGTGGGAAACACCATATATTTT. It encodes CAWSVRQGVGNTIYF.

The J gene is TRBJ1-2, the V gene TRBV30; D might be TRBD1 (5 bases). The CDR3 extends over 17 amino acids. V was shortened by 0 bases and J by 2 bases, with 19 bases between the two germline ends. Germline V gene sequence: CDR1 GTSNPN, CDR2 SVGIG (reference sequence). The CDR3 spells CAWSVSKVDRLNYGYTF. The CDR3 DNA is TGTGCCTGGAGTGTAAGTAAGGTCGACAGACTGAACTATGGCTACACCTTC. The variable domain in full, completed from reference TRBV30 and TRBJ1-2, reads SQTIHQWPATLVQPVGSPLSLECTVEGTSNPNLYWYRQAAGRGLQLLFYSVGIGQISSEVPQNLSASRPQDRQFILSSKKLLLSDSGFYLCAWSVSKVDRLNYGYTFGSGTRLTVV.

This clone was picked up a small number of times. This sequence joins TRBV5-1 and TRBJ1-2; unclear D gene. This CDR3 is 12 amino acids long. V was shortened by 3 bases and J by 4 bases, with 7 bases between the two germline ends. The germline V gene has CDR1 SGHRS and CDR2 YFSETQ. The CDR3 bases are TGCGCCAGCAGCTCTAACTTCTATGGCTACACCTTC. It codes for CASSSNFYGYTF.

The J gene is TRBJ2-2, the V gene TRBV7-3, with 8 nucleotides matching TRBD2. Germline V gene data show CDR1 as SGHTA and CDR2 as FQGTGA. This CDR3 has 16 amino acids. With 5 bases clipped from V and 1 base from J, the junction kept 6 bases outside the gene matches. The CDR3 bases are TGTGCCAGCAGCCCTCGGGGGGGGCGGAACACCGGGGAGCTGTTTTTT. The encoded protein is CASSPRGGRNTGELFF.

This chain uses TRBV19 with TRBJ2-7, with 8 positions matching TRBD1. Losses at the gene ends were 6 bases for V and 3 bases for J; bases not matched to a gene: 4. Per germline, CDR1 LNHDA and CDR2 SQIVND (reference sequence). This CDR3 comprises 13 residues. The CDR3 loop is CASRDRAFYEQYF. CDR3 nucleotides: TGTGCCAGTAGGGACAGGGCTTTCTACGAGCAGTACTTC.

V usage is TRBV9 and J usage is TRBJ2-3, with D possibly TRBD2 on 6 matching bases. Deletions cut 2 bases from V and 3 bases from J, with 10 bases between. In germline, CDR1 is SGDLS, CDR2 YYNGEE. CDR3 length: 14 amino acids. The CDR3 DNA is TGTGCCAGCAGCGTGACGGGGAGGACAGATACGCAGTATTTT. This encodes CASSVTGRTDTQYF.

The chain uses TRBV11-3 and TRBJ2-5; TRBD2 matches 9 bases. The V and J ends lost 2 bases and 5 bases, in that order; junction bases with no gene match: 0. The CDR3 consists of 13 residues. Germline CDR1 SGHNT, CDR2 YENEEA. CDR3 nucleotides: TGTGCCAGCAGCTTAAGCGGGAGGGAGACCCAGTACTTC. Protein sequence: CASSLSGRETQYF.

CDR3 loop: CASSPRTGDGNTIYF. The CDR3 coding sequence is TGCGCCAGCAGCCCCCGGACAGGGGATGGAAACACCATATATTTT. The chain links TRBV5-1 to TRBJ1-3, with 9 bases matching TRBD1. The CDR3 runs 15 residues. The V segment lost 4 bases and the J segment 3 bases; nucleotides outside the gene matches: 5. Looked up from germline, CDR1 is SGHRS and CDR2 is YFSETQ.

V usage is TRBV7-8 and J usage is TRBJ2-1; the D is unclear. Germline assignment: CDR1 SGHVS and CDR2 FQNEAQ. Trimming cost V 2 bases and J 8 bases, with 4 bases left between them. The CDR3 covers 11 residues. The CDR3 DNA reads as TGTGCCAGCAGCTTAATAGATGAGCAGTTCTTC. Its protein product is CASSLIDEQFF.